Listed below are T cell receptor beta chains from one sample, sequenced in a study of persistence of HIV-infected CD4 T cells. Measured with immunoSEQ multiplex PCR; TCRdb has only the in-frame clones, and not every one. The table records about 48,000 clones, 75% to 85% of them present only once. No antigen has been assigned to these receptors. The specimen was CD4+ T cells sorted from PBMCs after approximately 20-hour stimulation, collected from a patient who received antiretroviral therapy. The receptors derive from an adult man with HIV who was CMV-seropositive. The conserved cysteine and the conserved F or W are not part of the CDR3 here.

TRBJ1-4	TRBV5-6	ASSLVSGTKNEKLF
TRBJ2-7	TRBV19	ASSGGGLRKSYEQY
TRBJ2-7	TRBV4-2	ASSNSRVYEQY
TRBJ2-5	TRBV20-1	SASLRETQY
TRBJ2-3	TRBV5-1	ASSLETGLTDTQY
TRBJ2-2	TRBV30	AWCLMNRGGLAGTGELF
TRBJ1-1	TRBV2	ASGTGQWETEAF
TRBJ2-2	TRBV7-9	ASSLDSWNTGELF
TRBJ1-1	TRBV5-5	ASSLAALGITEAF
TRBJ1-2	TRBV6-5	ASSLNGNYGYT
TRBJ2-1	TRBV5-6	ASITGGLAASYNEQF
TRBJ2-5	TRBV5-1	ASSLLETQY
TRBJ2-1	TRBV3-1/TRBV3-2	ASSQNSGGFGF
TRBJ1-2	TRBV5-4	ASSLGLEPYGYT
TRBJ2-2	TRBV5-1	ASSLGDTGELF
TRBJ2-3	TRBV29-1	SGGQGYPDTQY
TRBJ2-1	TRBV6-5	ASSSGQGRGNEQF
TRBJ2-7	TRBV23-1	ASSRDRNHEQY
TRBJ2-6	TRBV4-1	ASSPTGTGANVLT
TRBJ1-4	TRBV7-8	ASSLSEIRGGNEKLF
TRBJ2-1	TRBV2	ASSERVTRF
TRBJ1-1	TRBV4-2	ASSQGVGDTEAF
TRBJ1-2	TRBV5-1	ASSLGAGEGGYT